The TCR beta chain under discussion was sequenced for a study of T cells in Graves' hyperthyroidism and ophthalmopathy. TCR beta CDR3 sequences were amplified from RNA transcripts. Researchers ran a first-round RT-PCR on the TCR CDR3 using the HTBI primer set. TCRdb re-called the multiplex PCR reads with MiXCR, one entry per CDR3 protein. The sample lists under 800,000 distinct CDR3 sequences; roughly 15% were seen once. Those patients with uncontrolled infection, other autoimmune disease, pregnancy or lactation were excluded. Whole-study results and caveats: Most expanded thyroid clonotypes above 0.001 recurred in blood.

Trimming pared 5 bases from V and 0 bases from J, leaving 18 bases between. Germline V gene data show CDR1 as PRHDT and CDR2 as FYEKMQ (reference sequence). CDR3 length: 17 amino acids. A note on this clonotype: Its antigen is as yet unknown.

This sequence originates from a woman under 30 with Graves' hyperthyroidism. Material: blood. This chain links TRBV13 with TRBJ2-3; possibly TRBD1 or TRBD2 for D (5 bases each). The CDR3 loop is CASSGARRGISTDTQYF. The DNA for the CDR3 is TGTGCCAGCAGCGGGGCTCGGCGAGGGATTAGCACAGATACGCAGTATTTT. Drawing the rest from reference TRBV13 and TRBJ2-3, the complete variable domain is AAGVIQSPRHLIKEKRETATLKCYPIPRHDTVYWYQQGPGQDPQFLISFYEKMQSDKGSIPDRFSAQQFSDYHSELNMSSLELGDSALYFCASSGARRGISTDTQYFGPGTRLTVL.